The 29 T cell receptor beta chains below were found in one sample sequenced in a study of OX40 agonist ivuxolimab in advanced cancers. Assay used: immunoSEQ multiplex PCR; TCRdb lists only in-frame clones, some missing. The data hold about 58,000 clones, with approximately 78% observed a single time. This specimen was CD4+ or CD8+ T cells sorted from blood, taken in a trial of the OX40 agonist ivuxolimab. These receptors were collected from an adult with an advanced solid tumor such as melanoma, head and neck, liver or kidney cancer.

This chain uses TRBV5-8 with TRBJ1-5; no firm D call. Germline CDR1 reads SGHTS; CDR2 reads YDEGEE. V shed 0 bases and J shed 4 bases, with 14 bases lying between them. The CDR3 is 16 amino acids. This CDR3 is CASSLAPPGRNQPQHF. DNA for the CDR3: TGTGCCAGCAGCTTGGCCCCACCCGGGAGAAATCAGCCCCAGCATTTT.

In nucleotides, the CDR3 is TGCGCCAGCAGCTTTAGGGGGATCGATGGCTACACCTTC. This gives the protein CASSFRGIDGYTF. V usage is TRBV5-1 and J usage is TRBJ1-2; tentatively, D is TRBD1 (6 bases). There are 13 residues in the CDR3. The germline V gene has CDR1 SGHRS and CDR2 YFSETQ. Deletions cut 2 bases from V and 6 bases from J, with 11 bases between.

The genes are TRBV5-5 and TRBJ2-5; 9 bases are a match to TRBD2. Unmatched junction bases numbered 8, after V lost 5 bases and J lost 0 bases. CDR1 and CDR2 from the germline V gene are SGHKS and YYEKEE (reference sequence). The CDR3 is 16 amino acids. The CDR3 is CASSRELAGYQETQYF. The CDR3 DNA sequence: TGTGCCAGCAGTCGGGAGCTAGCGGGATACCAAGAGACCCAGTACTTC.

The chain carries TRBV2 and TRBJ2-5, with D maybe TRBD2 (6 bases). The end of the DNA aligns better with TRBJ2-7, so the J call may be wrong. This CDR3 has 14 amino acids. CDR1 and CDR2 (germline): SNHLY, FYNNEI. The CDR3: CASRGTQGAGEQYF. Written as DNA, the CDR3 is TGTGCCAGCAGGGGTACCCAGGGAGCGGGCGAGCAGTACTTC.

The V and J genes are TRBV18 and TRBJ2-1; D not resolved. Trimming took off 2 bases at V and 2 bases at J, with 7 bases between the two ends. Germline V gives CDR1 KGHSH, CDR2 LQKENI. The length of the CDR3 is 14 residues. CDR3 loop: CASSPGKAYNEQFF. In nucleotides, the CDR3 is TGTGCCAGCTCACCAGGGAAGGCCTACAATGAGCAGTTCTTC.

Details on this clone: The germline gene is not matched at one end of the junction; a read error may be the cause. The rearrangement links TRBV29-1 to TRBJ2-6, with 7 bases aligning to TRBD2. The CDR3 length is 11 residues. Germline loops: CDR1 SQVTM, CDR2 ANQGSEA. The CDR3 nucleotides are TGCAGCGTTGGACTAGCCGGGACGGAACAATTC. Amino acid sequence: CSVGLAGTEQF. Full variable domain (rest looked up from reference TRBV29-1 and TRBJ2-6): SAVISQKPSRDICQRGTSLTIQCQVDSQVTMMFWYRQQPGQSLTLIATANQGSEATYESGFVIDKFPISRPNLTFSTLTVSNMSPEDSSIYLCSVGLAGTEQFGAGSRLTVL.

For the CDR3, the DNA is TGTGCCAGCAGTTTGTCGGGGGGTGTTGGCAATCAGCCCCAGCATTTT. Its translation: CASSLSGGVGNQPQHF. V usage is TRBV28 and J usage is TRBJ1-5, with D possibly being TRBD1 (5 bases). Germline CDR1 MDHEN, CDR2 SYDVKM. This CDR3 has 16 amino acids. Trimming pared 3 bases from V and 2 bases from J, leaving 14 bases between.

The V call is TRBV7-2, the J call TRBJ2-3; 7 bases agree with TRBD1. Germline CDR1 and CDR2: SGHTA and FQGNSA. The junction had 6 bases not matched to a gene; V was cut back by 1 base and J by 8 bases. This CDR3 is built from 14 residues. Here the CDR3 reads CASSLVGGPGTQYF. Written as DNA, the CDR3 is TGTGCCAGCAGCTTAGTAGGGGGCCCTGGTACGCAGTATTTT.

The chain employs TRBV11-3 and TRBJ2-7, with 9 bases matching TRBD1. The germline CDR1 and CDR2 sequences are SGHNT and YENEEA. Trimming removed 5 bases from V and 2 bases from J; junction bases left unmatched: 7. The CDR3 contains 15 residues. The CDR3 DNA reads as TGTGCCAGCAGCCGCACAGGGGGCTTCGCCTACGAGCAGTACTTC. Encoded protein: CASSRTGGFAYEQYF.

J is TRBJ2-1 and V is TRBV5-1, with D uncertain. The germline gives CDR1 SGHRS, CDR2 YFSETQ. The V end was cut by 7 bases, the J end by 3 bases, with 8 bases between. The CDR3 length is 12 residues. In DNA form, the CDR3 reads TGCGCCAGCGCGCTCGACTACAATGAGCAGTTCTTC. Its translation: CASALDYNEQFF.

This clone was counted a single time. The V and J genes are TRBV29-1 and TRBJ2-7; D unclear. There are 14 residues in the CDR3. Trimming stripped 1 base from V and 2 bases from J, with 12 bases between. Germline loops: CDR1 SQVTM, CDR2 ANQGSEA. CDR3 in amino acids: CSVEVPGSPYEQYF. The CDR3 nucleotides read TGCAGCGTTGAAGTCCCGGGTTCTCCCTACGAGCAGTACTTC.

The chain carries TRBV19 and TRBJ2-2; D possibly matches TRBD1 or TRBD2 (5 bases each). CDR1 LNHDA and CDR2 SQIVND come from the germline V gene (reference sequence). The CDR3 extends over 13 amino acids. Trimming shortened V by 8 bases and J by 1 base, and 8 bases separated the two germline ends. The CDR3 loop is CASLGVNTGELFF. Here the CDR3 DNA reads TGTGCCAGTTTGGGGGTGAACACCGGGGAGCTGTTTTTT.

This chain links TRBV15 with TRBJ2-5; 13 bases align to TRBD2. CDR1 LNHNV and CDR2 YYDKDF come from the germline V gene (reference sequence). CDR3 length: 16 residues. J was trimmed by 2 bases and V by 3 bases; bases with no gene match: 3. CDR3 amino acids: CATSSSLAGGQETQYF. The CDR3 coding sequence is TGTGCCACCAGCAGTTCACTAGCGGGGGGGCAAGAGACCCAGTACTTC.

The V gene is TRBV6-1, the J gene TRBJ2-3; perhaps TRBD2 as D (6 bases). Germline V lookup: CDR1 MNHNS, CDR2 SASEGT. Trimming removed 11 bases from V and 1 base from J, with 16 bases in between. The CDR3 covers 14 residues. CDR3 sequence reads: CASSAGPRTDTQYF. The CDR3 bases are TGTGCCTCTTCCGCGGGGCCTCGCACAGATACGCAGTATTTT.

As to this clone: A read error may account for a junction end that differs from germline. The V gene is TRBV5-6, the J gene TRBJ2-2; possibly TRBD1 for D (7 bases). Germline V gene sequence: CDR1 SGHDT, CDR2 YYEEEE. CDR3 length: 17 amino acids. The CDR3 is CASSIPWTGQNTGGLFF. CDR3 in DNA: TGCGCCAGCAGCATCCCCTGGACAGGACAGAACACCGGGGGGCTGTTTTTT.

The genes are TRBV12-5 and TRBJ1-1; 8 bases are shared with TRBD1. The germline V gene encodes CDR1 LGHNT and CDR2 FRNRAP. With 5 bases clipped from V and 1 base from J, the junction kept 3 bases outside the gene matches. This CDR3 is built from 14 residues. CDR3 in amino acids: CASGPQGANTEAFF. CDR3 nucleotides: TGTGCTAGTGGTCCTCAGGGGGCGAACACTGAAGCTTTCTTT. The full variable domain, with the rest looked up from reference TRBV12-5 and TRBJ1-1, is DARVTQTPRHKVTEMGQEVTMRCQPILGHNTVFWYRQTMMQGLELLAYFRNRAPLDDSGMPKDRFSAEMPDATLATLKIQPSEPRDSAVYFCASGPQGANTEAFFGQGTRLTVV.

The chain has TRBV7-9 and TRBJ1-3, with no clear D. Trimming took 5 bases from V and 0 from J, leaving 8 bases between them. This CDR3 spans 14 amino acids. Germline V lookup: CDR1 SEHNR, CDR2 FQNEAQ (reference sequence). CDR3 sequence: CASSATFSGNTIYF. The CDR3 nucleotides are TGTGCCAGCAGCGCGACATTCTCTGGAAACACCATATATTTT.

The chain joins TRBV6-1 to TRBJ2-5; D ambiguous. The CDR3 runs 14 residues. Deletions cut 7 bases from V and 1 base from J, with 13 bases between. Germline-derived CDR1 and CDR2 are MNHNS and SASEGT. The CDR3 coding sequence is TGTGCCAGCAACGTGGACGGATTCCAAGAGACCCAGTACTTC. It is translated as CASNVDGFQETQYF.

This chain links TRBV5-1 with TRBJ2-2; D is ambiguous. Germline V gene lookup returns CDR1 SGHRS and CDR2 YFSETQ. Trimming took off 0 bases at V and 5 bases at J, with 11 bases between the two ends. The CDR3 sequence is 15 residues long. The CDR3 loop is CASSLGLGPTGELFF. CDR3 sequence (DNA): TGCGCCAGCAGCTTGGGGTTAGGACCAACCGGGGAGCTGTTTTTT.

V is TRBV11-2 and J is TRBJ1-2; D is possibly TRBD1 (5 bases). Between the trimmed V and J ends, which lost 4 bases and 2 bases, there was a span of 14 bases. The CDR3 consists of 15 residues. In germline, CDR1 is SGHAT, CDR2 FQNNGV. In DNA form, the CDR3 reads TGTGCCAGCAGCTCTTTAAGGGGACGGAACTATGGCTACACCTTC. Its translation is CASSSLRGRNYGYTF.

This clone was counted between two and nine times. The V call is TRBV6-1, the J call TRBJ2-1; D unresolved. The V end was cut by 4 bases, the J end by 8 bases, with 15 bases between. The CDR3 runs to 14 residues. Germline loops: CDR1 MNHNS, CDR2 SASEGT. CDR3 protein: CASSASLLRDEQFF. CDR3 nucleotide sequence: TGTGCCAGCAGTGCCTCCCTCTTACGTGATGAGCAGTTCTTC.

This clone was counted only a few times. This rearrangement joins TRBV6-5 to TRBJ1-6, with a tentative D call TRBD1 (6 bases). The CDR3 extends over 15 amino acids. Per germline, CDR1 MNHEY and CDR2 SVGAGI. V shed 4 bases and J shed 7 bases, with 14 bases lying between them. The CDR3 here is CASSLSGTLNSPLHF. CDR3 coding DNA: TGTGCCAGCAGTTTATCCGGGACACTAAATTCACCCCTCCACTTT.

The chain carries TRBV5-1 and TRBJ1-1; TRBD1 might be the D (6 bases). Trimming left V 4 bases short and J 8 bases short, with 15 bases between. CDR1 and CDR2 (germline): SGHRS, YFSETQ. The CDR3 length is 13 residues. CDR3 sequence reads: CASSPAGGREAFF. The CDR3 region has the DNA TGCGCCAGCAGCCCGGCCGGGGGGCGGGAAGCTTTCTTT.

V is TRBV11-2 and J is TRBJ1-5, with 7 bases matching TRBD1. Germline V gene data show CDR1 as SGHAT and CDR2 as FQNNGV. CDR3 size: 16 residues. Germline trimming cut 5 bases from V and 4 bases from J; bases unmatched to any gene: 11. For the CDR3, the DNA is TGTGCCAGCAGCCAAGGGAGAGGGGGCCCTAATCAGCCCCAGCATTTT. Its protein product is CASSQGRGGPNQPQHF.

This rearrangement joins TRBV20-1 to TRBJ1-1; no firm D call. The CDR3 totals 11 residues. The ends were cut back, 0 bases at V and 1 base at J, with 0 bases in the middle. CDR1 is DFQATT and CDR2 is SNEGSKA in the germline V gene (reference sequence). The DNA of the CDR3 is TGCAGTGCTAGAGAGAACACTGAAGCTTTCTTT. Its protein product is CSARENTEAFF.

In this sample, this clone turned up a few times. This sequence joins TRBV27 and TRBJ1-1; 7 bases map to TRBD1. The CDR3 has 14 residues. V lost 6 bases and J lost 8; bases outside the gene matches: 12. CDR1 is MNHEY and CDR2 is SMNVEV in the germline V gene (reference sequence). The CDR3 sequence is CASRRQGQSAEAFF. DNA for the CDR3: TGTGCCAGCAGGCGCCAGGGACAGAGCGCCGAAGCTTTCTTT.

The sample holds one count of this clone. J is TRBJ2-3 and V is TRBV6-6; TRBD2 matches at 9 bases. The CDR3 extends over 15 amino acids. V lost 4 bases, J lost 2 bases, and 4 bases stayed unmatched. The germline CDR1 and CDR2 sequences are MNHNY and SVGAGI (reference sequence). CDR3 DNA: TGTGCCAGCAGTTTAGCGGGGGTCTACACAGATACGCAGTATTTT. Its translation is CASSLAGVYTDTQYF.

J is TRBJ2-1 and V is TRBV7-2; 8 bases are a match to TRBD1. The J segment lost 7 bases and the V segment lost 3 bases, leaving 5 bases of the junction unmatched. Germline V gene data show CDR1 as SGHTA and CDR2 as FQGNSA. The length of the CDR3 is 14 residues. The CDR3 spells CASSLDNRGNEQFF. The CDR3 region has the DNA TGTGCCAGCAGCTTGGACAACAGGGGGAATGAGCAGTTCTTC.

The chain couples TRBV19 to TRBJ2-2; D may match TRBD1 or TRBD2 (6 bases each). Looked up from germline, CDR1 is LNHDA and CDR2 is SQIVND (reference sequence). Trimming removed 7 bases from V and 2 bases from J, with 14 bases in between. The CDR3 sequence is 15 residues long. Here the CDR3 DNA reads TGTGCCAGTACCATAGGAGGGGGAAACACCGGGGAGCTGTTTTTT. Its translation is CASTIGGGNTGELFF.